Listed below are T cell receptor beta chains from one sample, sequenced in a study of T cell responses to AZD1222 COVID-19 vaccine. The data were produced by immunoSEQ multiplex PCR, yet TCRdb's version contains in-frame clones alone and is incomplete. The table for this sample gives 150,000 or so clones. Sequenced sample: peripheral blood. These receptors all come from an adult in good health. Both conserved end residues are trimmed from each CDR3.

TRBJ1-2	TRBV2	ASKGPNYGYT
TRBJ1-6	TRBV4-1	ASSQQTGGASFPLH
TRBJ1-4	TRBV28	ASSSTGPGATNEKLF
TRBJ2-1	TRBV15	ATSRGAGSYNEQF
TRBJ1-3	TRBV7-9	ASSLSVSGNTIY
TRBJ2-1	TRBV15	ATSRDLGQGAREQF
TRBJ1-6	TRBV28	ASGIGNSPLH
TRBJ2-2	TRBV29-1	SVAKLGGETGELF
TRBJ1-4	TRBV7-6	ASSSRGPTNEKLF
TRBJ2-5	TRBV7-6	ASSLWGPQGATRETQY